The source of this T cell receptor (beta chain) is a study of metastatic and nonmetastatic thyroid tumors. In its sample, this clone was seen a few times. TCRdb re-called clones via MiXCR from the PCR reads. The repertoire holds around 3,500 clones, approximately 40% seen once, with around 14% in the top ten. Among the patients, none had received any treatment before thyroid surgery. Germline V gene sequence: CDR1 MNHEY, CDR2 SMNVEV (reference sequence). The ends were cut back, 5 bases at V and 3 bases at J, with 17 bases in the middle. This CDR3 spans 15 amino acids. The genes are TRBV27 and TRBJ2-7; possibly TRBD1 for D (7 bases). Sequenced material: adjacent normal tissue. The sequence came from a male donor with papillary thyroid cancer or a benign thyroid nodule (not recorded which). Some clones in this sample may be carry-over from other donors' samples. CDR3 bases: TGTGCCAGCAGTCTCGTGACAGGGAGGAACTACGAGCAGTACTTC. Translation gives CASSLVTGRNYEQYF.